This T cell receptor beta chain was documented in a study of CD8 T cells in Susac syndrome. The CDR3 contains 14 residues. Germline CDR1 and CDR2: SGHTA and FQGNSA. V was trimmed by 0 bases and J by 6 bases, leaving 12 bases between them. Random-hexamer reverse transcription was applied to roughly 0.5 to 1 ug RNA. The immunoSEQ assay covered 54 Vbeta and 13 Jbeta segments for CDR3. MiXCR, applied by TCRdb to the immunoSEQ multiplex PCR reads, yields one record per CDR3 protein. The sample has over 100,000 distinct CDR3 sequences, around 90% seen once. The authors carried out high-throughput sequencing of TCR beta. They applied it to CD8+ and CD4+ T cells obtained from blood. This clonotype has only one observation.

The TCR sequence derives from a human donor in good health. V and J are TRBV7-2 and TRBJ2-7; D is undetermined. Sequencing was performed on CD4+ T cells from PBMCs. The CDR3 DNA reads as TGTGCCAGCAGCTTAGCGCTTTTACCGCCCGAGCAGTACTTC. It encodes CASSLALLPPEQYF.